Below, 19 T cell receptor beta chains from the same sample are listed, as sequenced in a study of Ad26.COV2.S vaccination and SARS-CoV-2 variants. Noted treatment: around 19 received Ad26.COV2.S at low or high dose, single or two shots; 5 received placebo; per-sample allocation not given. Repertoires come from day 63 after the first vaccine or placebo injection. The table came from immunoSEQ multiplex PCR; TCRdb's copy has only in-frame clones and leaves some out. The table has 290,000 or so clones, approximately 89% seen once; the top ten hold 3% to 4%. Sequences were derived from peripheral blood, sampled in a trial of Ad26.COV2.S vaccine versus placebo. The receptors originated from a person aged 18-60 years who received the Ad26.COV2.S COVID-19 vaccine or a placebo.

This rearrangement joins TRBV27 to TRBJ1-5; no firm D call. The V gene's germline CDR1 is MNHEY and CDR2 SMNVEV (reference sequence). V was clipped by 6 bases and J by 1 base, with 13 bases between them. This CDR3 has 15 residues. CDR3: CASSHRGISNQPQHF. CDR3 DNA: TGTGCCAGCAGCCACCGGGGTATAAGCAATCAGCCCCAGCATTTT.

The chain combines TRBV30 with TRBJ1-5; maybe TRBD1 (5 bases). CDR1 is GTSNPN and CDR2 is SVGIG in the germline V gene (reference sequence). CDR3 length: 15 amino acids. V was trimmed by 0 bases and J by 1 base, leaving 10 bases between them. The CDR3 region has the DNA TGTGCCTGGAGTGTATCGGGGGGGAGCAATCAGCCCCAGCATTTT. This encodes CAWSVSGGSNQPQHF.

This sequence joins TRBV6-5 and TRBJ1-6, with 7 bases identical to TRBD1. V was pared by 0 bases and J by 9 bases, with 8 bases of the junction left unmatched. Looked up from germline, CDR1 is MNHEY and CDR2 is SVGAGI. This CDR3 has 16 amino acids. Here the CDR3 DNA reads TGTGCCAGCAGTTACTCGACAGGGACTTCGATTTCACCCCTCCACTTT. It translates to CASSYSTGTSISPLHF.

In its sample, this clone was seen once. This chain uses TRBV6-1 with TRBJ2-4, with no clear D. The germline V and J ends were trimmed by 4 bases and 5 bases, with 21 bases remaining between them. There are 17 residues in the CDR3. Germline lookup yields CDR1 MNHNS and CDR2 SASEGT. The DNA of the CDR3 is TGTGCCAGCAGTGTAATCGCCTCCTTTCGGCCCCAAAACATTCAGTACTTC. Translating it yields CASSVIASFRPQNIQYF.

The chain couples TRBV3-1 (or the pseudogene TRBV3-2) to TRBJ2-5; D possibly uses TRBD1 or TRBD2 (5 bases each). V was clipped by 1 base and J by 3 bases, with 12 bases between them. CDR3 length equals 15 residues. The germline V gene encodes CDR1 LGHDT and CDR2 YNNKEL (reference sequence). The CDR3 coding sequence is TGTGCCAGCAGCCAAGCTCTACGGGGCGAAGAGACCCAGTACTTC. Translated: CASSQALRGEETQYF.

The chain recombines TRBV6-5 with TRBJ1-3; TRBD1 is a possible D gene (6 bases). Trimming pared 7 bases from V and 2 bases from J, leaving 12 bases between. Germline V gives CDR1 MNHEY, CDR2 SVGAGI. The CDR3 is 14 residues long. This CDR3 reads CASTQGGAGNTIYF. The CDR3 DNA reads as TGTGCCAGCACACAGGGCGGCGCTGGAAACACCATATATTTT.

J is TRBJ1-1 and V is TRBV19, with TRBD1 matching 7 bases. The V segment lost 5 bases and the J segment 5 bases; nucleotides outside the gene matches: 5. CDR3 length: 13 amino acids. Germline V gene data show CDR1 as LNHDA and CDR2 as SQIVND (reference sequence). CDR3: CASSDRAGTEAFF. The CDR3 bases are TGTGCCAGTAGTGACAGGGCGGGGACTGAAGCTTTCTTT.

The chain couples TRBV14 to TRBJ2-2; tentatively, D is TRBD1 (5 bases). The CDR3 is made up of 13 amino acids. CDR1 is SGHDN, CDR2 FVKESK, per germline. V was cut by 4 bases and J by 5 bases, with 8 bases left in between. In DNA form, the CDR3 reads TGTGCCAGCAGCCCCAGGGTTACCGGGGAGCTGTTTTTT. Its protein product is CASSPRVTGELFF.

This clone was found once. The chain uses TRBV10-3 and TRBJ1-5, with D tentatively TRBD1 (5 bases). Germline CDR1 reads ENHRY; CDR2 reads SYGVKD. The V end was cut by 3 bases, the J end by 5 bases, with 5 bases between. The CDR3 runs 12 residues. The CDR3 DNA reads TGTGCCATCAGTGACAGGGATCAGCCCCAGCATTTT. It translates to CAISDRDQPQHF.

The chain carries TRBV18 and TRBJ1-1; D might be TRBD1 (5 bases). The germline V gene has CDR1 KGHSH and CDR2 LQKENI. The germline V and J ends were trimmed by 3 bases and 0 bases, with 11 bases remaining between them. CDR3 length equals 15 residues. CDR3 sequence: CASSPQGRLNTEAFF. CDR3 in DNA: TGTGCCAGCTCACCCCAGGGCCGCCTGAACACTGAAGCTTTCTTT.

The chain combines TRBV7-2 with TRBJ2-4; the match to TRBD2 covers 11 bases. J lost 0 bases, V lost 5 bases, and 9 bases had no gene match. The germline V gene has CDR1 SGHTA and CDR2 FQGNSA. The CDR3 spans 18 residues. DNA for the CDR3: TGTGCCAGCAGCCCAGATGGGACTAGCGGTCCAGCCAAAAACATTCAGTACTTC. Translating gives CASSPDGTSGPAKNIQYF.

CDR3 nucleotide sequence: TGTGCCAGCAGCCAATACACGGGACTAGCGGGGAACACCGGGGAGCTGTTTTTT. Encoded protein: CASSQYTGLAGNTGELFF. V and J are TRBV6-2 or TRBV6-3 and TRBJ2-2, with 12 nucleotides matching TRBD2. The CDR3 spans 18 residues. Germline loops: CDR1 MNHEY, CDR2 SVGEGT. The ends lost 6 bases at V and 1 base at J; junction bases unmatched: 9.

The rearrangement joins TRBV30 to TRBJ1-1; D call uncertain. V was trimmed by 4 bases and J by 1 base, leaving 7 bases between them. Germline-derived CDR1 and CDR2 are GTSNPN and SVGIG (reference sequence). CDR3 length: 12 amino acids. The CDR3 DNA reads as TGTGCCTGGATGAGACAGAACACTGAAGCTTTCTTT. Its protein product is CAWMRQNTEAFF. Using reference TRBV30 and TRBJ1-1 for the parts outside the CDR3, the full variable domain is SQTIHQWPATLVQPVGSPLSLECTVEGTSNPNLYWYRQAAGRGLQLLFYSVGIGQISSEVPQNLSASRPQDRQFILSSKKLLLSDSGFYLCAWMRQNTEAFFGQGTRLTVV.

J is TRBJ1-1 and V is TRBV6-2 or TRBV6-3, with D maybe TRBD1 (5 bases). With 0 bases removed from V and 1 base from J, the gap between germline ends came to 9 bases. The CDR3 is 15 residues long. Germline CDR1 reads MNHEY; CDR2 reads SVGEGT. CDR3 loop: CASSYSRGWNTEAFF. The CDR3 nucleotides read TGTGCCAGCAGTTACTCGAGGGGATGGAACACTGAAGCTTTCTTT.

The V call is TRBV19, the J call TRBJ2-2; D call uncertain. The germline V gene has CDR1 LNHDA and CDR2 SQIVND (reference sequence). V dropped 4 bases and J dropped 5 bases, with 11 bases sitting between them. This CDR3 is 14 amino acids long. The CDR3 protein is CASSTNRPTGELFF. The CDR3 bases are TGTGCCAGTAGTACCAACAGACCAACCGGGGAGCTGTTTTTT.

This chain links TRBV18 with TRBJ2-7; 10 bases map to TRBD1. With V trimmed by 4 bases and J by 6 bases, 9 bases remained unmatched. The germline V gene has CDR1 KGHSH and CDR2 LQKENI. There are 15 residues in the CDR3. The CDR3 here is CASSQYRDRGLEQYF. As DNA, the CDR3 is TGTGCCAGCTCACAGTACCGGGACAGGGGCCTCGAGCAGTACTTC. The whole variable domain, filled in from reference TRBV18 and TRBJ2-7, reads NAGVMQNPRHLVRRRGQEARLRCSPMKGHSHVYWYRQLPEEGLKFMVYLQKENIIDESGMPKERFSAEFPKEGPSILRIQQVVRGDSAAYFCASSQYRDRGLEQYFGPGTRLTVT.

This rearrangement joins TRBV7-8 to TRBJ2-7, with D perhaps matching TRBD2 (6 bases). Germline assignment: CDR1 SGHVS and CDR2 FQNEAQ. Deletions cut 5 bases from V and 2 bases from J, with 16 bases between. The CDR3 consists of 15 residues. CDR3 residues: CASSQSPGDAYEQYF. CDR3 DNA sequence: TGTGCCAGCAGCCAAAGTCCGGGGGACGCCTACGAGCAGTACTTC.

This clone has a handful of counts. The chain employs TRBV7-3 and TRBJ1-5; D is unclear. Trimming left V 0 bases short and J 7 bases short, with 7 bases between. Looked up from germline, CDR1 is SGHTA and CDR2 is FQGTGA. CDR3 length: 13 residues. CDR3 in amino acids: CASSLTMGQPQHF. Here the CDR3 DNA reads TGTGCCAGCAGCTTAACGATGGGCCAGCCCCAGCATTTT. The full variable domain, completed using reference TRBV7-3 and TRBJ1-5, is GAGVSQTPSNKVTEKGKYVELRCDPISGHTALYWYRQSLGQGPEFLIYFQGTGAADDSGLPNDRFFAVRPEGSVSTLKIQRTERGDSAVYLCASSLTMGQPQHFGDGTRLSIL.

The V and J genes are TRBV5-1 and TRBJ1-2; a weak D match, TRBD1 (5 bases). The CDR3 is 13 residues long. Germline CDR1 SGHRS, CDR2 YFSETQ. V was cut by 8 bases and J by 3 bases, with 14 bases left in between. The CDR3 reads CASGLGTYYGYTF. The CDR3 bases are TGCGCCAGTGGCCTCGGGACTTACTATGGCTACACCTTC.